This T cell receptor (beta chain) stems from a study of blood T cell repertoires in COVID-19. Study details: T cells, B-cell-depleted T cells, or PBMCs supplied cDNA or gDNA.

The CDR3 is 14 residues long. In germline, CDR1 is SGHRS, CDR2 YFSETQ. V shed 3 bases and J 6 bases; nucleotides not matched to a gene: 3. In the original processing: Counts of nucleated cells, estimated from reference gene primer amplification, were obtained. Here immunoSEQ multiplex PCR was the method, and the copy in TCRdb shows in-frame clones only, minus some. D and trimming were read from the DNA, whereas the V and J calls and clone size are those reported in that table. In the table there are 110,000 or so clones, 85% to 90% of which are singletons. The sequenced sample consisted of peripheral blood. The receptor comes from a woman between 45 and 65 years old with acute or convalescent COVID-19. The chain is built from TRBV5-1 and TRBJ1-2, with 12 bases identical to TRBD1. CDR3 loop: CASSSGQGADGYTF. Here the CDR3 DNA reads TGCGCCAGCAGCTCGGGACAGGGGGCCGATGGCTACACCTTC.